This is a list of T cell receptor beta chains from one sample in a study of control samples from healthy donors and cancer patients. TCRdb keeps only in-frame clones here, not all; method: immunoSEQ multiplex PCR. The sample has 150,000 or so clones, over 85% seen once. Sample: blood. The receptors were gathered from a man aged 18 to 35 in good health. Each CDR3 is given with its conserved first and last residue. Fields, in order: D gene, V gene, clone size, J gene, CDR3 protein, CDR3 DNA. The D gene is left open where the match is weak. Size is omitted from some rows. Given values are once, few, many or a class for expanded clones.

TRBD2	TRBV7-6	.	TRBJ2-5	CASSLVWRGDQETQYF	TGTGCCAGCAGCTTAGTTTGGCGGGGGGACCAAGAGACCCAGTACTTC
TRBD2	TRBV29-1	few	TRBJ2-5	CSVVMGEGETQYF	TGCAGCGTTGTAATGGGGGAGGGGGAGACCCAGTACTTC
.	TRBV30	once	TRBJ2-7	CAWSPSGLPDEQYF	TGTGCCTGGAGTCCCTCGGGACTCCCCGACGAGCAGTACTTC
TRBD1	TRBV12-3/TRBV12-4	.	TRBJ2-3	CATDRGLDTQYF	TGTGCCACCGACAGGGGGCTGGATACGCAGTATTTT
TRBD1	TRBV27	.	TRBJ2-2	CASSTTHGTGLKTGELFF	TGTGCCAGCTCTACTACTCATGGGACAGGGTTAAAAACCGGGGAGCTGTTTTTT
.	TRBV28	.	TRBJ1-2	CASSFVRSNYGYTF	TGTGCCAGCAGTTTTGTCAGGAGTAACTATGGCTACACCTTC
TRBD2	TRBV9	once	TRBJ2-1	CASSQRSGRDGYNEQFF	TGTGCCAGCAGTCAAAGGTCTGGGAGGGATGGGTACAATGAGCAGTTCTTC
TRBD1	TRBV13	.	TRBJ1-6	CASSIDRGLNSPLHF	TGTGCCAGCAGCATAGACAGGGGTCTTAATTCACCCCTCCACTTT
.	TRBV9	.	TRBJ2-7	CASSVEAGQRPYEQYF	TGTGCCAGCAGCGTAGAGGCGGGACAGAGACCCTACGAGCAGTACTTC
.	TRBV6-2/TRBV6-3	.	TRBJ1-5	CASSYYRSSGGRQNQPQHF	TGTGCCAGCAGTTACTATCGTTCTTCGGGGGGCAGACAAAATCAGCCCCAGCATTTT
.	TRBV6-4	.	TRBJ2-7	CASSEQATGVQYF	TGTGCCAGCAGTGAGCAGGCCACCGGGGTGCAGTACTTC
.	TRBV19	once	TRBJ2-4	CASRGSVAKNIQYF	TGTGCCTCCCGGGGTAGCGTGGCCAAAAACATTCAGTACTTC
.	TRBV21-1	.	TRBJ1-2	CASTGRTPSSYGYTF	TGTGCCAGCACGGGCAGGACCCCATCCTCCTATGGCTACACCTTC
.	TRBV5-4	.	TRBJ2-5	CASSRLGDETQYF	TGTGCCAGCAGCCGTTTGGGAGATGAGACCCAGTACTTC
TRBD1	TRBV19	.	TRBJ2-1	CASSETEGQGRDEQFF	TGTGCCAGTAGCGAAACAGAAGGACAGGGCAGGGATGAGCAGTTCTTC
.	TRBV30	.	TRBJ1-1	CAWSGGYTEAFF	TGTGCCTGGAGTGGTGGATACACTGAAGCTTTCTTT
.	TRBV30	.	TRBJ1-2	CAWSVAGRNYGYTF	TGTGCCTGGAGTGTAGCGGGGAGGAACTATGGCTACACCTTC
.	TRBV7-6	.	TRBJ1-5	CASSPTGGNQPQHF	TGTGCCAGCAGCCCGACCGGGGGAAATCAGCCCCAGCATTTT
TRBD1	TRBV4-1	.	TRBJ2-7	CASSQTNRDSDLFYEQYF	TGCGCCAGCAGCCAAACGAACCGGGACAGTGACCTATTCTACGAGCAGTACTTC
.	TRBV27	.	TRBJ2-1	CASSLTGTFDNEQFF	TGTGCCAGCAGTTTAACGGGGACCTTTGACAATGAGCAGTTCTTC
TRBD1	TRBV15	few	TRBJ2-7	CATSRETGYSYEQYF	TGTGCCACCAGCAGAGAGACAGGGTACTCCTACGAGCAGTACTTC
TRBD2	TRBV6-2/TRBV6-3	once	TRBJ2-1	CASSVLAGALGEQFF	TGTGCCAGCAGTGTCCTAGCGGGAGCATTGGGTGAGCAGTTCTTC
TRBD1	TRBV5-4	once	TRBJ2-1	CASSQGVSSYNEQFF	TGTGCCAGCAGCCAGGGGGTGAGCTCCTACAATGAGCAGTTCTTC
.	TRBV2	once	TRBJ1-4	CASKGINEKLFF	TGTGCCAGCAAGGGGATTAATGAAAAACTGTTTTTT
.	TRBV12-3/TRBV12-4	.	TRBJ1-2	CASSFRGYGYTF	TGTGCCAGCAGTTTTAGGGGTTATGGCTACACCTTC